The T cell receptor beta chain under discussion was sequenced for a study of T cells in Graves' hyperthyroidism and ophthalmopathy. Reasons for excluding patients were uncontrolled infection, other autoimmune disease, pregnancy or lactation. The PBMCs were taken from around 9 ml of fresh peripheral blood. Amplified TCR beta CDR3 regions came from RNA transcripts. First-round RT-PCR of the TCR CDR3 relied on the HTBI primer set. TCRdb recomputed calls from the multiplex PCR reads with MiXCR, one row per CDR3 protein. The table has fewer than 800,000 distinct CDR3 sequences, less than 20% seen once. The CDR3 totals 15 residues. The germline gives CDR1 SGHKS, CDR2 YYEKEE (reference sequence). In regard to this clonotype: Its ends do not fully match the called genes, so a read error is possible.

The sample consisted of blood. The chain employs TRBV5-5 and TRBJ2-7, with TRBD2 matching 8 bases. The source of this sequence is a young man with Graves' hyperthyroidism. The CDR3 DNA reads TGCGCCAGCAGTACTGGGGTAGCGGGGTACTACGAGCAGTACTTC. Translation gives CASSTGVAGYYEQYF.